This T cell receptor (beta chain) was sequenced in a study of blood T cell repertoires in COVID-19. At the level of the study: From the United States, Italy and Spain came samples of acute and convalescent COVID-19. T cells, B-cell-depleted T cells, or PBMCs provided the cDNA or gDNA that served as material.

Original processing notes: How many nucleated cells were present was estimated from reference gene primer amplification. Profiling relied on immunoSEQ multiplex PCR, and the TCRdb table lists in-frame clones only, not all of them. From that table come the V and J calls and clone size; the DNA was used to work out D and trimming. The repertoire includes over 100,000 clones, 84% of them detected once, and 5.5% to 8% sits in the top ten. V dropped 4 bases and J dropped 5 bases, with 13 bases sitting between them. Germline V lookup: CDR1 SGHRS, CDR2 YFSETQ. The CDR3 is 14 residues long. The genes are TRBV5-1 and TRBJ2-1; a weak D match, TRBD1 (5 bases). The sequence was collected from a woman aged 45-60 years with acute or convalescent COVID-19. Specimen: peripheral blood. CDR3 loop: CASSPIGADNEQFF. In nucleotides, the CDR3 is TGCGCCAGCAGCCCCATAGGGGCTGACAATGAGCAGTTCTTC.